Each of the 19 T cell receptor beta chains below was sequenced from the same sample in a study of cytomegalovirus exposure and HLA in healthy donors. The PCR contained 60 Vbeta and 13 Jbeta primers. Sequencing was performed with immunoSEQ multiplex PCR; in TCRdb, only in-frame clones are kept and a portion is missing. The sample holds 110,000 to 150,000 clones, 73% seen once. Source material: PBMCs. These receptors all come from a human donor in good health.

CDR3 DNA: TGTGCCAGCAGTGAAGCGCTTCGGCGGTTAAGCTCCTACGAGCAGTACTTC. Amino acids: CASSEALRRLSSYEQYF. The V and J genes are TRBV2 and TRBJ2-7; no definite D call. V shed 0 bases and J shed 0 bases, with 15 bases lying between them. The CDR3 has 17 amino acids. Looked up from germline, CDR1 is SNHLY and CDR2 is FYNNEI.

V gene TRBV19 combines with J gene TRBJ1-5, with D possibly being TRBD1 (6 bases). Germline V CDR1 and CDR2: LNHDA, SQIVND (reference sequence). Trimming left V 5 bases short and J 5 bases short, with 10 bases between. The CDR3 length is 13 residues. The DNA of the CDR3 is TGTGCCAGTAGTGGGACATTCTATCAGCCCCAGCATTTT. Translating it yields CASSGTFYQPQHF.

The chain joins TRBV27 to TRBJ2-7; tentative D call: TRBD2 (5 bases). Trimming cost V 5 bases and J 3 bases, with 17 bases left between them. The V gene's germline CDR1 is MNHEY and CDR2 SMNVEV (reference sequence). The CDR3 extends over 15 amino acids. The CDR3 loop is CASSANRGAVYEQYF. The CDR3 DNA reads TGTGCCAGCAGTGCGAATAGAGGAGCGGTCTACGAGCAGTACTTC.

A few counts support this clone. The J gene is TRBJ1-5, the V gene TRBV7-9; D unclear. The V gene lost 2 bases and the J gene lost 0 bases, with 8 bases spanning the gap. Germline V gene lookup returns CDR1 SEHNR and CDR2 FQNEAQ (reference sequence). The CDR3 contains 15 residues. The CDR3 protein is CASSLSGYSNQPQHF. DNA of the CDR3: TGTGCCAGCAGCTTATCGGGATATAGCAATCAGCCCCAGCATTTT. Using reference TRBV7-9 and TRBJ1-5 for the parts outside the CDR3, the full variable domain is DTGVSQNPRHKITKRGQNVTFRCDPISEHNRLYWYRQTLGQGPEFLTYFQNEAQLEKSRLLSDRFSAERPKGSFSTLEIQRTEQGDSAMYLCASSLSGYSNQPQHFGDGTRLSIL.

The chain combines TRBV6-4 with TRBJ2-1, with 9 bases fitting TRBD2. The ends lost 2 bases at V and 8 bases at J; junction bases unmatched: 7. CDR3 length: 15 residues. CDR1 MRHNA and CDR2 SNTAGT come from the germline V gene. The CDR3 nucleotides read TGTGCCAGCAGTGACGGGGCGGGAGGGCCTGATGAGCAGTTCTTC. This sequence encodes CASSDGAGGPDEQFF.

The gene calls are TRBV11-2 and TRBJ2-7, with 10 bases matching TRBD1. CDR3 size: 14 residues. Unmatched junction bases numbered 7, after V lost 5 bases and J lost 6 bases. Looked up from germline, CDR1 is SGHAT and CDR2 is FQNNGV. The CDR3 region is CASSISGTGVEQYF. The CDR3 region has the DNA TGTGCCAGCAGCATCTCCGGGACAGGGGTCGAGCAGTACTTC. Filled out from reference TRBV11-2 and TRBJ2-7, the complete variable domain reads EAGVAQSPRYKIIEKRQSVAFWCNPISGHATLYWYQQILGQGPKLLIQFQNNGVVDDSQLPKDRFSAERLKGVDSTLKIQPAKLEDSAVYLCASSISGTGVEQYFGPGTRLTVT.

The chain is built from TRBV29-1 and TRBJ2-1, with 14 bases matching TRBD2. Germline loops: CDR1 SQVTM, CDR2 ANQGSEA. The CDR3 covers 17 residues. The trim removed 6 bases at V and 2 bases at J, leaving 9 bases unmatched. The CDR3 region is CSVTGLAGVSTYNEQFF. In DNA, the CDR3 is TGCAGCGTGACGGGACTAGCGGGGGTTTCTACCTACAATGAGCAGTTCTTC.

This chain joins TRBV19 and TRBJ2-7; 12 bases are a match to TRBD1. The V and J ends lost 7 bases and 6 bases, in that order; junction bases with no gene match: 7. The CDR3 sequence is 14 residues long. Germline V CDR1 and CDR2: LNHDA, SQIVND (reference sequence). Here the CDR3 reads CASKPGQGAGEQYF. In nucleotides, the CDR3 is TGTGCCAGTAAACCGGGACAGGGGGCTGGCGAGCAGTACTTC.

The J gene is TRBJ2-1, the V gene TRBV19, with 7 positions matching TRBD2. The CDR3 spans 13 residues. Germline CDR1 reads LNHDA; CDR2 reads SQIVND (reference sequence). V lost 6 bases, J lost 6 bases, and 5 bases stayed unmatched. This chain's CDR3 is CASSQRGGNEQFF. The DNA of the CDR3 is TGTGCCAGTAGCCAGCGGGGAGGCAATGAGCAGTTCTTC.

This rearrangement joins TRBV11-3 to TRBJ2-2; TRBD2 matches at 8 bases. CDR1 is SGHNT, CDR2 YENEEA, per germline. The trim removed 5 bases at V and 4 bases at J, leaving 6 bases unmatched. There are 15 residues in the CDR3. In DNA, the CDR3 is TGTGCCAGCAGCCTGGCGCTAGCGGGCACCGGGGAGCTGTTTTTT. The encoded protein is CASSLALAGTGELFF. Based on the CDR3 plus reference TRBV11-3 and TRBJ2-2, the full variable domain is EAGVVQSPRYKIIEKKQPVAFWCNPISGHNTLYWYLQNLGQGPELLIRYENEEAVDDSQLPKDRFSAERLKGVDSTLKIQPAELGDSAVYLCASSLALAGTGELFFGEGSRLTVL.

The chain employs TRBV7-3 and TRBJ2-5; TRBD2 might be the D (5 bases). Matching the DNA end better, TRBJ2-7 makes the J call doubtful. CDR3 size: 15 residues. The germline V gene encodes CDR1 SGHTA and CDR2 FQGTGA. CDR3 amino acids: CASSLSLGSSYEQYF. As DNA, the CDR3 is TGTGCCAGCAGCTTAAGTTTAGGGAGCTCCTACGAGCAGTACTTC.

The chain has TRBV4-1 and TRBJ1-5, with D perhaps matching TRBD1 (6 bases). CDR1 is MGHRA and CDR2 is YSYEKL in the germline V gene. V was clipped by 1 base and J by 7 bases, with 20 bases between them. The CDR3 sequence is 17 residues long. CDR3 region: CASSQAGGRGRDQPQHF. The CDR3 region has the DNA TGCGCCAGCAGCCAAGCTGGGGGCAGGGGAAGAGACCAGCCCCAGCATTTT.

The chain combines TRBV6-4 with TRBJ1-1, with D possibly matching TRBD1 (6 bases). With 5 bases removed from V and 6 bases from J, the gap between germline ends came to 16 bases. The germline V gene has CDR1 MRHNA and CDR2 SNTAGT. The CDR3 has 14 amino acids. CDR3 bases: TGTGCCAGCAGTCGAGCCCCGGGACAACCTGAAGCTTTCTTT. It codes for CASSRAPGQPEAFF.

This clone was found many times. The chain recombines TRBV29-1 with TRBJ1-1; TRBD1 aligns across 9 bases. This CDR3 contains 12 residues. V lost 7 bases, J lost 5 bases, and 5 bases stayed unmatched. Looked up from germline, CDR1 is SQVTM and CDR2 is ANQGSEA. As DNA, the CDR3 is TGCAGCGGATGGACAGGGGAGACTGAAGCTTTCTTT. It translates to CSGWTGETEAFF.

This sequence joins TRBV30 and TRBJ2-1, with 10 bases lining up with TRBD2. This CDR3 contains 13 residues. The germline CDR1 and CDR2 sequences are GTSNPN and SVGIG (reference sequence). V lost 2 bases and J lost 10; bases outside the gene matches: 5. CDR3 protein: CAWSSSGRGEQFF. CDR3 in DNA: TGTGCCTGGAGTAGCAGCGGGAGGGGAGAGCAGTTCTTC.

This clone was observed once. The J gene is TRBJ1-5, the V gene TRBV5-4; D gene uncertain. Trimming took 1 base from V and 10 from J, leaving 6 bases between them. In germline, CDR1 is SGHNT, CDR2 YYREEE (reference sequence). The CDR3 runs to 11 residues. In DNA, the CDR3 is TGTGCCAGCAGCTTGACGGGTCCCCAGCATTTT. Its translation: CASSLTGPQHF.

As regards this clone: The same CDR3 also results from other DNA sequences found in this sample. The V gene is TRBV7-3, the J gene TRBJ2-1; D may be TRBD2 (6 bases). The germline gives CDR1 SGHTA, CDR2 FQGTGA. V was cut by 0 bases and J by 0 bases, with 6 bases left in between. The CDR3 runs to 15 residues. The CDR3 bases are TGTGCCAGCAGCTTAACCGGGAGCTCCTACAATGAGCAGTTCTTC. The encoded protein is CASSLTGSSYNEQFF. Full variable domain (outside the CDR3, taken from reference TRBV7-3 and TRBJ2-1): GAGVSQTPSNKVTEKGKYVELRCDPISGHTALYWYRQSLGQGPEFLIYFQGTGAADDSGLPNDRFFAVRPEGSVSTLKIQRTERGDSAVYLCASSLTGSSYNEQFFGPGTRLTVL.

V and J are TRBV2 and TRBJ1-2, with 8 positions matching TRBD1. V lost 7 bases, J lost 6 bases, and 13 bases stayed unmatched. CDR3 length: 15 residues. Germline assignment: CDR1 SNHLY and CDR2 FYNNEI. The CDR3 nucleotides read TGTGCCAGCACCATATCGGGACCGGACAGGGATGGCTACACCTTC. It yields the protein CASTISGPDRDGYTF. The whole variable domain, remainder taken from reference TRBV2 and TRBJ1-2, is EPEVTQTPSHQVTQMGQEVILRCVPISNHLYFYWYRQILGQKVEFLVSFYNNEISEKSEIFDDQFSVERPDGSNFTLKIRSTKLEDSAMYFCASTISGPDRDGYTFGSGTRLTVV.

V and J are TRBV19 and TRBJ1-4, with TRBD1 matching over 7 bases. The germline V gene has CDR1 LNHDA and CDR2 SQIVND (reference sequence). CDR3 length equals 14 residues. The trim removed 4 bases at V and 4 bases at J, leaving 3 bases unmatched. CDR3 residues: CASSRQGVNEKLFF. CDR3 nucleotides: TGTGCCAGTAGTAGACAGGGAGTTAATGAAAAACTGTTTTTT.